Below, one TCR beta chain is given with its context. Its antigen remains unidentified. This table comes from immunoSEQ multiplex PCR, and its TCRdb copy is limited to in-frame clones, with some not included. The sample records 80,000 or so clones, 70% to 90% being singletons. The data derive from a study of OX40 agonist ivuxolimab in advanced cancers. Looking at the study overall: Every patient in dose escalation had hepatocellular carcinoma, melanoma, renal cell or head and neck cancer.

The study's findings and limits: More expanded clones were found, on average, in CD8+ than in CD4+ T cells.

Material: CD4+ or CD8+ T cells sorted from blood, obtained in a trial of the OX40 agonist ivuxolimab. The receptor's source is an adult with an advanced solid tumor such as melanoma, head and neck, liver or kidney cancer.

Here the CDR3 reads CASSLLPGNTIYF. As DNA, the CDR3 is TGTGCCAGCAGCTTACTCCCTGGAAACACCATATATTTT. The rearrangement links TRBV7-3 to TRBJ1-3; D unresolved. The V end was cut by 2 bases, the J end by 2 bases, with 4 bases between. This CDR3 comprises 13 residues. CDR1 is SGHTA and CDR2 is FQGTGA in the germline V gene.